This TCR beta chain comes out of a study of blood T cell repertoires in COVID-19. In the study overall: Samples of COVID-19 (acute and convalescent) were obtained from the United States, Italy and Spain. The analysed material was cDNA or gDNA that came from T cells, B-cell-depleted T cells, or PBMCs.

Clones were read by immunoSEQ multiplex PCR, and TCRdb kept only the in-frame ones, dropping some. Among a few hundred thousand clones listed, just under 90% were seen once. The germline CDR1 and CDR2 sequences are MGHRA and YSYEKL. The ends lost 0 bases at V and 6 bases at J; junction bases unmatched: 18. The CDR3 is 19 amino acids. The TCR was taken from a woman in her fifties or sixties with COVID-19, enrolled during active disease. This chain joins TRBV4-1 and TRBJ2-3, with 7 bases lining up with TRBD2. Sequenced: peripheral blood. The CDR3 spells CASSQDRDGEASGGDTQYF. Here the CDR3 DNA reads TGCGCCAGCAGCCAAGATAGGGACGGAGAAGCCTCGGGGGGTGATACGCAGTATTTT.